The 27 T cell receptor beta chains in this list originate from one sample, sequenced in a study of tumor-infiltrating lymphocytes in primary liver carcinoma. Between about 17 and 34 mg of unsorted bulk tissue served as the source from which RNA and DNA were co-extracted. Synthesis of TCR beta cDNA was carried out from 500 ng total RNA with a constant-region primer. For TCR beta, libraries were produced by three nested multiplex PCR rounds using slightly modified ARM-PCR. Each of the first two PCR rounds ran roughly 9 cycles with TRBV1-TRBV30 forward and C-beta reverse primers. Using its own MiXCR run on the multiplex PCR reads, TCRdb lists one record per CDR3 protein. This sample has tens of thousands of distinct CDR3 sequences, with about 80% found just once. Sequenced material: liver tumor tissue from sampling region 3. Noted subset: tumor region T3, left-lateral pole. The receptors were sampled from a man aged 35 to 55 with primary liver carcinoma and hepatitis B virus infection.

Points on this clonotype: Sequence at one end of the junction differs from germline and may be a read error. The gene calls are TRBV11-2 and TRBJ2-7; 14 bases match TRBD2. This CDR3 contains 18 residues. The germline V gene has CDR1 SGHAT and CDR2 FQNNGV. The CDR3 loop reads CASSLSVRLAGGGYEHYF. The CDR3 nucleotides read TGTGCCAGCAGTTTATCCGTTCGACTAGCGGGAGGGGGGTACGAGCATTACTTC.

A note on this clonotype: Since the CDR3 does not end with the conserved phenylalanine or tryptophan, this likely comes from a read error. The DNA is omitted, as the CDR3 cannot be located on it reliably, and the CDR3 follows TCRdb's listing. The chain uses TRBV29-1 and TRBJ2-1; TRBD1, the table's D call, was not compared with the DNA. From its first to its last residue, the CDR3 has 14 amino acids. In germline, CDR1 is SQVTM, CDR2 ANQGSEA. CDR3 residues: CSGLLGQGVDEQSL.

About this clonotype itself: Germline and junction disagree at one end, which may indicate a read error. This rearrangement joins TRBV11-1 to TRBJ2-1, with TRBD2 identical over 8 bases. Germline CDR1 is SGHAT and CDR2 is FQDESV (reference sequence). The CDR3 runs 17 residues. The CDR3 protein is CASILGLEGEVDNEQLF. The CDR3 region has the DNA TGTGCCAGCATCCTGGGACTAGAGGGAGAAGTTGACAATGAGCAGCTCTTC.

This clonotype has ten or more counts. The chain is built from TRBV7-9 and TRBJ2-1; TRBD1 aligns across 9 bases. There are 15 residues in the CDR3. CDR1 is SEHNR and CDR2 is FQNEAQ in the germline V gene (reference sequence). V was pared by 1 base and J by 5 bases, with 3 bases of the junction left unmatched. The CDR3 DNA reads as TGTGCCAGCAGCTTAGGGGACAGGGCACACAATGAGCAGTTCTTC. Encoded protein: CASSLGDRAHNEQFF.

This clonotype was seen a single time. Here the CDR3 omits its conserved ending phenylalanine or tryptophan, so a read error is the likely source. This chain uses TRBV29-1 with TRBJ2-1; D is ambiguous. In germline, CDR1 is SQVTM, CDR2 ANQGSEA. This CDR3 contains 12 residues. Between the trimmed V and J ends, which lost 3 bases and 8 bases, there was a span of 11 bases. The CDR3 here is CSVDDFNYEQFL. CDR3 bases: TGCAGCGTTGACGATTTTAACTATGAGCAGTTCTTA.

In the case of this clonotype: The final CDR3 position lacks the conserved phenylalanine or tryptophan, pointing to a likely read error. It is unclear where the CDR3 begins or ends on the DNA, so no DNA is shown, and the CDR3 is as TCRdb lists it. The V gene is TRBV5-5, the J gene TRBJ2-7; TRBD1 was called by the table and not checked on the DNA. The CDR3 is 16 residues long, ends included. The germline V gene has CDR1 SGHKS and CDR2 YYEKEE (reference sequence). CDR3 protein: CASSLVTGGFNYEQDL.

Details on this clonotype: Germline is not matched at one junction end, which may reflect a read error. The CDR3 DNA reads TGCAGCGTGTTCCCTAGCACAGGTACGCAGTATTTT. Protein: CSVFPSTGTQYF. J is TRBJ2-3 and V is TRBV29-1; possibly TRBD1 or TRBD2 for D (5 bases each). The V gene's germline CDR1 is SQVTM and CDR2 ANQGSEA. CDR3 size: 12 residues.

This clonotype is medium-sized in the sample. The J gene is TRBJ1-3, the V gene TRBV10-3, with a tentative D call TRBD1 (6 bases). V lost 10 bases and J lost 3, with 19 bases in between. CDR3 length: 15 residues. Per germline, CDR1 ENHRY and CDR2 SYGVKD. The CDR3 nucleotides read TGTGCCACCCGAGACGGGGGGCTTTTTGGAAACACCATATATTTT. Translated: CATRDGGLFGNTIYF.

For the CDR3, the DNA is TGTGCCAGCAGTTACCCACGGACAGTGAATAGCAATCAGCCCCAGCATTTT. This gives the protein CASSYPRTVNSNQPQHF. The J gene is TRBJ1-5, the V gene TRBV6-6; TRBD1 might be the D (6 bases). Germline assignment: CDR1 MNHNY and CDR2 SVGAGI (reference sequence). This CDR3 contains 17 residues. V lost 2 bases and J 0 bases, leaving 14 bases between the germline ends.

The chain uses TRBV12-3 or TRBV12-4 and TRBJ2-1; 7 nucleotides agree with TRBD2. The CDR3 is 15 residues long. CDR3 bases: TGTGGCAACACTCGTGCCCGGGGGGACTACAATGAGCAGTTCTTC. It codes for CGNTRARGDYNEQFF.

Of note for this clonotype: In this CDR3 the conserved last residue, phenylalanine or tryptophan, is missing, so a read error is likely. The rearrangement uses TRBV6-5 and TRBJ1-2, with TRBD1 matching 8 bases. Looked up from germline, CDR1 is MNHEY and CDR2 is SVGAGI. This CDR3 is built from 17 residues. CDR3 residues: CASSYRLGSTGVYGYTI. The DNA for the CDR3 is TGTGCTAGCAGTTACCGTTTAGGTTCGACAGGGGTATATGGCTACACCATC.

This chain connects TRBV29-1 to TRBJ2-3; the D is unclear. V dropped 0 bases and J dropped 2 bases, with 12 bases sitting between them. CDR3 length: 15 amino acids. CDR1 SQVTM and CDR2 ANQGSEA come from the germline V gene. This CDR3 reads CSVEDSETLTDTQYF. CDR3 sequence (DNA): TGCAGCGTTGAAGACTCCGAGACCCTCACAGATACGCAGTATTTT.

This clonotype was picked up many times. The chain joins TRBV29-1 to TRBJ2-3, with D maybe TRBD2 (6 bases). The CDR3 extends over 13 amino acids. CDR1 is SQVTM and CDR2 is ANQGSEA in the germline V gene. V lost 6 bases, J lost 2 bases, and 12 bases lay in between. In DNA, the CDR3 is TGCAGCGTCGAGGGGACTGTCACAGATACGCAGTATTTT. Residues: CSVEGTVTDTQYF.

A word on this clonotype: A much more abundant neighbour one base away suggests this may be a read error. The CDR3 does not end in the conserved phenylalanine or tryptophan, so this is likely a read error. The chain couples TRBV5-1 to TRBJ2-1, with no clear D. This CDR3 has 10 residues. Germline CDR1 reads SGHRS; CDR2 reads YFSETQ. Trimming took off 10 bases at V and 9 bases at J, with 11 bases between the two ends. The CDR3 region is CAPYPREQFL. CDR3 DNA sequence: TGCGCCCCCTACCCCCGTGAGCAGTTCTTA.

In regard to this clonotype: An end of the junction differs from the germline gene, which may be a read error. This chain uses TRBV4-1 with TRBJ2-1; perhaps TRBD2 as D (5 bases). The germline V gene has CDR1 MGHRA and CDR2 YSYEKL. The CDR3 contains 15 residues. The CDR3 region is CTSGQDRPPANEQFF. As DNA, the CDR3 is TGCACCAGCGGCCAAGACCGACCACCAGCCAATGAGCAGTTCTTC.

Regarding this clonotype: This clone may be a read error of a much larger clone one base away. The chain uses TRBV7-9 and TRBJ2-3; D is ambiguous. CDR3 length: 14 residues. Germline-derived CDR1 and CDR2 are SEHNR and FQNEAQ (reference sequence). The CDR3 reads CSSSLSQAPDTQYF. The DNA of the CDR3 is TGTTCCAGCAGCTTGAGCCAGGCCCCAGATACGCAGTATTTT. Variable domain in full (rest from reference TRBV7-9 and TRBJ2-3): DTGVSQNPRHKITKRGQNVTFRCDPISEHNRLYWYRQTLGQGPEFLTYFQNEAQLEKSRLLSDRFSAERPKGSFSTLEIQRTEQGDSAMYLCSSSLSQAPDTQYFGPGTRLTVL.

This clonotype has at least ten counts. The J gene is TRBJ2-2, the V gene TRBV7-9, with D possibly TRBD1 on 6 matching bases. Per germline, CDR1 SEHNR and CDR2 FQNEAQ (reference sequence). CDR3 length equals 16 residues. With 6 bases removed from V and 6 bases from J, the gap between germline ends came to 20 bases. DNA for the CDR3: TGTGCCAGCAGTTCACAGGGACCCGCTTACCCCGGGGAGCTGTTTTTT. This gives the protein CASSSQGPAYPGELFF.

As to this clonotype: An end of the junction does not agree with germline; a read error may underlie this. This chain uses TRBV11-2 with TRBJ2-2; D may be TRBD1 (6 bases). CDR3 length: 13 amino acids. Germline assignment: CDR1 SGHAT and CDR2 FQNNGV. This CDR3 reads CASRGWSAGEPFF. The DNA of the CDR3 is TGTGCCAGCAGGGGGTGGTCTGCAGGGGAGCCGTTTTTT.

This clonotype was observed many times. The chain combines TRBV19 with TRBJ2-5, with unresolved D. CDR3 size: 13 residues. Trimming pared 2 bases from V and 2 bases from J, leaving 6 bases between. Germline V CDR1 and CDR2: LNHDA, SQIVND (reference sequence). The CDR3 reads CASSILLQETQYF. CDR3 nucleotide sequence: TGTGCCAGTAGTATATTACTACAAGAGACCCAGTACTTC.

Notes on this clonotype: One end of the junction is discordant with germline, which a read error may explain. This rearrangement joins TRBV10-3 to TRBJ2-5; 8 bases are shared with TRBD1. This CDR3 region has 15 residues. Germline V gives CDR1 ENHRY, CDR2 SYGVKD. Written as DNA, the CDR3 is TGTCCCATCAGTGCCGAAGGACAGGGTCTCGGGGTCCAATACTTC. The encoded protein is CPISAEGQGLGVQYF.

This clonotype was seen once. This chain links TRBV6-5 with TRBJ2-7; no firm D call. This CDR3 has 15 residues. The V and J ends lost 7 bases and 6 bases respectively, with 22 bases between them. Germline V gene sequence: CDR1 MNHEY, CDR2 SVGAGI. For the CDR3, the DNA is TGTGCCAGCACCTACTCCCGGCCTGGCACCTGCGAGCAGTACTTC. This gives the protein CASTYSRPGTCEQYF.

On this clonotype itself: The junction and the germline gene differ at one end; a read error may be behind it. The chain employs TRBV11-1 and TRBJ2-1, with a weak D call TRBD2 (6 bases). Germline CDR1 and CDR2: SGHAT and FQDESV (reference sequence). The CDR3 contains 17 residues. The CDR3: CASSLGLAVEVDNEQFF. CDR3 nucleotides: TGTGCCAGCAGCCTGGGATTAGCGGTAGAAGTTGACAATGAGCAGTTCTTT.

Comment on this clonotype: The conserved phenylalanine or tryptophan is not found at the CDR3 terminus, so this likely reflects a read error. This chain joins TRBV11-3 and TRBJ2-1, with 10 bases identical to TRBD2. The germline V gene encodes CDR1 SGHNT and CDR2 YENEEA. The CDR3 is 16 residues long. V was pared by 1 base and J by 9 bases, with 9 bases of the junction left unmatched. CDR3: CASSLAGASGRGEQFL. Here the CDR3 DNA reads TGTGCCAGCAGCTTAGCAGGGGCTAGCGGGAGAGGTGAGCAGTTCTTG.

Remarks on this clonotype: This clone may be a read error of a much larger clone one base away. The chain links TRBV27 to TRBJ1-3; D is undetermined. Germline V gene lookup returns CDR1 MNHEY and CDR2 SMNVEV (reference sequence). This CDR3 spans 13 amino acids. V gave up 5 bases and J gave up 3 bases, with 8 bases separating them. The CDR3 DNA reads as TGTGCCAGCAGTACGTGGGGTGGAAACACCATATATTTT. Translation: CASSTWGGNTIYF.

The chain couples TRBV6-5 to TRBJ2-7; TRBD1 matches 9 bases. The CDR3 has 14 residues. The germline gives CDR1 MNHEY, CDR2 SVGAGI. V shed 5 bases and J 8 bases; nucleotides not matched to a gene: 10. CDR3: CASSLSRDRVKQYF. As DNA, the CDR3 is TGTGCCAGCAGTCTATCCCGGGACAGGGTGAAGCAGTACTTC.

This clonotype occurred once. The CDR3: CASSLDRDMVGTGELFF. The CDR3 DNA follows: TGTGCCAGCAGCCTCGATCGGGACATGGTCGGCACTGGGGAGCTGTTTTTT. This chain joins TRBV11-2 and TRBJ2-2, with D possibly matching TRBD1 (6 bases). Trimming stripped 5 bases from V and 8 bases from J, with 24 bases between. The CDR3 contains 17 residues. Germline CDR1 SGHAT, CDR2 FQNNGV.

This clonotype has just a few counts. Because it lacks the conserved phenylalanine or tryptophan at the end, this CDR3 is likely a read error. This chain connects TRBV7-3 to TRBJ2-3; D is possibly TRBD2 (6 bases). The V gene's germline CDR1 is SGHTA and CDR2 FQGTGA. The V end was cut by 5 bases, the J end by 2 bases, with 11 bases between. The CDR3 covers 14 residues. For the CDR3, the DNA is TGTGCCAGCAGCGAGGGGACTTACACAGATACGCAGTATCTT. Amino acids: CASSEGTYTDTQYL.